The clone carrying this TCR beta chain was seen once. No antigen is known for it. Profiling relied on immunoSEQ multiplex PCR, and the TCRdb table lists in-frame clones only, not all of them. This sample has 90,000 to 130,000 clones; approximately 89% occur once, and the top ten carry 1.9%. Germline V gene lookup returns CDR1 MNHEY and CDR2 SMNVEV (reference sequence). Trimming removed 5 bases from V and 5 bases from J, with 16 bases in between. The length of the CDR3 is 14 residues. This sample was taken from a study of cytomegalovirus exposure and HLA in healthy donors. The study, taken as a whole, reports: The study recorded over 150 TCR beta chains that were cytomegalovirus-associated. The classifier, whose performance was assessed in both the original and validation cohorts, reportedly diagnosed cytomegalovirus status with high specificity and sensitivity.

Sequenced material: PBMCs. This TCR was recovered from a woman under 30 in good health and CMV-seronegative. V is TRBV27 and J is TRBJ2-7; D ambiguous. CDR3 region: CASSPAPIWHEQYF. In DNA form, the CDR3 reads TGTGCCAGCAGTCCTGCCCCGATCTGGCACGAGCAGTACTTC.